Below, 11 T cell receptor beta chains from the same sample are listed, as sequenced in a study of PD-1 blockade in classical Hodgkin lymphoma. Brentuximab vedotin exposure varied among the patients, all of whom had relapsed after autologous stem cell transplantation. Repertoires were generated with immunoSEQ multiplex PCR, while TCRdb's copy carries only in-frame clones and drops some. The data show 89,000 or so clones, about nine tenths seen once. This specimen was peripheral blood mononuclear cells (PBMCs), taken before the second cycle of nivolumab. All receptors come from a human donor with classical Hodgkin lymphoma.

The chain carries TRBV21-1 and TRBJ2-1. TRBV21-1 is an annotated pseudogene. The CDR3 has 19 residues. This chain's CDR3 is CASSKGGWSYPVSYNEQFF. The CDR3, as DNA: TGTGCCAGCAGCAAAGGGGGGTGGAGCTACCCTGTTAGCTACAATGAGCAGTTCTTC.

The chain uses TRBV30 and TRBJ1-2; no reliable D call. In germline, CDR1 is GTSNPN, CDR2 SVGIG (reference sequence). The CDR3 is made up of 13 amino acids. Trimming left V 3 bases short and J 4 bases short, with 12 bases between. CDR3 sequence (DNA): TGTGCCTGGAGCGCTACTGCGGGCTATGGCTACACCTTC. It translates to CAWSATAGYGYTF.

CDR3 DNA: TGTGCCAGCAGTGAGGTGGGCGGAGCCTACGAGCAGTACTTC. Residues: CASSEVGGAYEQYF. The genes are TRBV25-1 and TRBJ2-7; no reliable D call. Trimming removed 3 bases at V and 2 bases at J, with 11 bases between. The V gene's germline CDR1 is MGHDK and CDR2 SYGVNS. The CDR3 is 14 residues long.

The chain links TRBV13 to TRBJ2-7; 9 nucleotides match TRBD2. The CDR3 covers 14 residues. Germline V gives CDR1 PRHDT, CDR2 FYEKMQ (reference sequence). V lost 1 base, J lost 6 bases, and 4 bases stayed unmatched. CDR3 loop: CASSLVAGVSEQYF. For the CDR3, the DNA is TGTGCCAGCAGCTTAGTAGCGGGAGTATCCGAGCAGTACTTC.

The V and J genes are TRBV2 and TRBJ2-5; TRBD2 agrees at 7 bases. TRBJ2-7 matches the DNA end more closely, so the J call is doubtful. The V gene's germline CDR1 is SNHLY and CDR2 FYNNEI. The CDR3 is made up of 13 amino acids. The CDR3 coding sequence is TGTGCCAGCACCCTAGCGGATTCCTACGAGCAGTACTTC. Its translation: CASTLADSYEQYF.

Here the CDR3 DNA reads TGCGCCAGCAGTGACGGCGGCACTGAAGCTTTCTTT. Translation gives CASSDGGTEAFF. The chain combines TRBV10-2 with TRBJ1-1; D ambiguous. The V gene's germline CDR1 is WSHSY and CDR2 SAAADI. The CDR3 covers 12 residues. V shed 3 bases and J shed 4 bases, with 6 bases lying between them.

The chain uses TRBV19 and TRBJ2-7; 7 bases fit TRBD2. This CDR3 has 14 amino acids. Germline lookup yields CDR1 LNHDA and CDR2 SQIVND (reference sequence). J lost 2 bases, V lost 4 bases, and 5 bases had no gene match. For the CDR3, the DNA is TGTGCCAGTAGTAGCGGGAGTGGCCCCTACGAGCAGTACTTC. It yields the protein CASSSGSGPYEQYF.

The chain combines TRBV19 with TRBJ2-2; TRBD2 agrees at 7 bases. The germline V gene has CDR1 LNHDA and CDR2 SQIVND (reference sequence). CDR3 length: 16 residues. The junction had 7 bases not matched to a gene; V was cut back by 2 bases and J by 4 bases. The CDR3 spells CASSIRPSGITGELFF. The CDR3 DNA follows: TGTGCCAGTAGTATAAGGCCCAGCGGGATCACCGGGGAGCTGTTTTTT. Full variable domain (missing parts from reference TRBV19 and TRBJ2-2): DGGITQSPKYLFRKEGQNVTLSCEQNLNHDAMYWYRQDPGQGLRLIYYSQIVNDFQKGDIAEGYSVSREKKESFPLTVTSAQKNPTAFYLCASSIRPSGITGELFFGEGSRLTVL.

CDR3 sequence (DNA): TGCGCCAGCAGCTTGGCAAGGGGTTCCTACAATGAGCAGTTCTTC. The encoded protein is CASSLARGSYNEQFF. The J gene is TRBJ2-1, the V gene TRBV5-1, with D perhaps TRBD1 (5 bases). This CDR3 is 15 amino acids long. V was clipped by 0 bases and J by 1 base, with 8 bases between them. Germline assignment: CDR1 SGHRS and CDR2 YFSETQ.

DNA for the CDR3: TGTGCCAGCAGCCATCGCCGGGCCGAATCTTCCTACAATGAGCAGTTCTTC. This codes for CASSHRRAESSYNEQFF. The chain employs TRBV14 and TRBJ2-1; D is uncertain. The length of the CDR3 is 17 residues. Germline V lookup: CDR1 SGHDN, CDR2 FVKESK. Trimming stripped 3 bases from V and 1 base from J, with 16 bases between. Complete variable domain (other parts from reference TRBV14 and TRBJ2-1): EAGVTQFPSHSVIEKGQTVTLRCDPISGHDNLYWYRRVMGKEIKFLLHFVKESKQDESGMPNNRFLAERTGGTYSTLKVQPAELEDSGVYFCASSHRRAESSYNEQFFGPGTRLTVL.

The V and J genes are TRBV29-1 and TRBJ1-5, with D perhaps matching TRBD1 (5 bases). Trimming left V 4 bases short and J 3 bases short, with 13 bases between. The CDR3 is 14 amino acids. The germline CDR1 and CDR2 sequences are SQVTM and ANQGSEA. The CDR3 loop reads CSVAAGGNNQPQHF. For the CDR3, the DNA is TGCAGCGTTGCGGCGGGGGGAAACAATCAGCCCCAGCATTTT.